Listed here are 26 T cell receptor beta chains from one sample, sequenced in a study of shared clonotypes between healthy human individuals. Produced via immunoSEQ multiplex PCR; TCRdb's table is partial and in-frame only. There are approximately 720,000 clones in the sample; about 92% occur only once, and about 24% lies in the top ten. Only CD45RO-negative cells positively selected for CCR7 counted as naive CD8 cells, so terminally differentiated effector memory CD45RA+ cells were excluded. The specimen was naive CD8+ T cells sorted from blood. These TCRs come from a man aged 30 to 39 in good health.

The chain joins TRBV15 to TRBJ2-4; the D is unclear. This CDR3 spans 12 amino acids. Deletions cut 2 bases from V and 10 bases from J, with 9 bases between. Per the germline V gene, CDR1 is LNHNV and CDR2 is YYDKDF (reference sequence). CDR3 region: CATSRNYVIQYF. In DNA form, the CDR3 reads TGTGCCACCAGCAGAAATTATGTTATTCAGTACTTC.

V is TRBV27 and J is TRBJ2-7, with 10 bases lining up with TRBD2. The trim removed 4 bases at V and 4 bases at J, leaving 16 bases unmatched. This CDR3 comprises 18 residues. In germline, CDR1 is MNHEY, CDR2 SMNVEV (reference sequence). The CDR3 loop is CASSSPLSSGRAAYEQYF. CDR3 bases: TGTGCCAGCAGTTCCCCTCTTTCAAGCGGGAGGGCCGCGTACGAGCAGTACTTC.

This chain uses TRBV7-9 with TRBJ2-3, with 13 bases lining up with TRBD2. The V gene's germline CDR1 is SEHNR and CDR2 FQNEAQ (reference sequence). This CDR3 has 17 residues. The trim removed 5 bases at V and 4 bases at J, leaving 9 bases unmatched. The CDR3 sequence: CASSPRRTSGRPDTQYF. The CDR3 DNA is TGTGCCAGCAGCCCCCGGCGGACTAGCGGGAGACCAGATACGCAGTATTTT.

There are a few counts of this clone. The chain recombines TRBV29-1 with TRBJ2-7; D is unresolved. CDR1 and CDR2 (germline): SQVTM, ANQGSEA. This CDR3 region has 11 residues. The V gene lost 2 bases and the J gene lost 2 bases, with 4 bases spanning the gap. CDR3 nucleotides: TGCAGCGTTGAATCAGCCTACGAGCAGTACTTC. Protein: CSVESAYEQYF.

This chain links TRBV9 with TRBJ2-1, with D unclear. The CDR3 is 14 amino acids. The V and J ends lost 3 bases and 4 bases respectively, with 11 bases between them. Germline-derived CDR1 and CDR2 are SGDLS and YYNGEE. The CDR3 spells CASSGRLGYNEQFF. Written as DNA, the CDR3 is TGTGCCAGCAGCGGCCGGCTGGGTTACAATGAGCAGTTCTTC.

This clone has more than one count but fewer than ten. This chain links TRBV18 with TRBJ2-7; the match to TRBD1 covers 10 bases. Germline values: CDR1 KGHSH, CDR2 LQKENI. Trimming took 3 bases from V and 3 from J; bases not matched to a gene: 5. The CDR3 totals 15 residues. The CDR3 is CASSPSGQGFYEQYF. In nucleotides, the CDR3 is TGTGCCAGCTCACCCTCGGGACAGGGGTTCTACGAGCAGTACTTC. The variable domain in full, with the rest retrieved from reference TRBV18 and TRBJ2-7, is NAGVMQNPRHLVRRRGQEARLRCSPMKGHSHVYWYRQLPEEGLKFMVYLQKENIIDESGMPKERFSAEFPKEGPSILRIQQVVRGDSAAYFCASSPSGQGFYEQYFGPGTRLTVT.

The chain combines TRBV15 with TRBJ1-1, with D tentatively TRBD1 (5 bases). The germline gives CDR1 LNHNV, CDR2 YYDKDF (reference sequence). CDR3 length: 14 residues. V was pared by 7 bases and J by 4 bases, with 16 bases between. The CDR3 loop is CATTPRGDGTEAFF. Here the CDR3 DNA reads TGTGCCACCACCCCGCGGGGGGATGGCACTGAAGCTTTCTTT.

V usage is TRBV21-1 and J usage is TRBJ2-1. TRBV21-1 is a pseudogene. This CDR3 comprises 15 residues. CDR3 nucleotide sequence: TGTGCCAGCAGCAAAGCGGGTGGCAGGAGCAATGAGCAGTTCTTC. The encoded protein is CASSKAGGRSNEQFF.

The V call is TRBV9, the J call TRBJ1-2; perhaps TRBD1 as D (5 bases). The germline V gene encodes CDR1 SGDLS and CDR2 YYNGEE. Trimming took off 0 bases at V and 8 bases at J, with 14 bases between the two ends. This CDR3 has 14 amino acids. In nucleotides, the CDR3 is TGTGCCAGCAGCGTAGGCCAAGGGGTGTCGGGCTACACCTTC. It translates to CASSVGQGVSGYTF.

The genes are TRBV9 and TRBJ2-7; the D gene could be TRBD1 or TRBD2 (5 bases each). The germline V gene encodes CDR1 SGDLS and CDR2 YYNGEE. The CDR3 spans 16 residues. V lost 0 bases to trimming and J lost 5 bases, with 18 bases between them. The CDR3 sequence: CASSVDGTQYFNEQYF. The CDR3 DNA reads TGTGCCAGCAGCGTAGATGGGACCCAGTATTTTAACGAGCAGTACTTC.

The chain recombines TRBV29-1 with TRBJ2-7, with TRBD1 matching over 11 bases. Germline trimming cut 3 bases from V and 2 bases from J; bases unmatched to any gene: 3. The length of the CDR3 is 14 residues. Germline lookup yields CDR1 SQVTM and CDR2 ANQGSEA. The CDR3, as DNA: TGCAGCGTTGAGACGGGACAGGGGGCCTACGAGCAGTACTTC. Protein: CSVETGQGAYEQYF.

The genes are TRBV6-1 and TRBJ2-1; D gene uncertain. This CDR3 contains 15 residues. The V end was cut by 7 bases, the J end by 0 bases, with 13 bases between. The V gene's germline CDR1 is MNHNS and CDR2 SASEGT. The CDR3 region has the DNA TGTGCCAGCACCTTTTGGGTATCCTCCTACAATGAGCAGTTCTTC. Encoded protein: CASTFWVSSYNEQFF.

This chain links TRBV11-2 with TRBJ2-1; D uncertain. Trimming shortened V by 0 bases and J by 6 bases, and 9 bases separated the two germline ends. The CDR3 is 14 residues long. Germline CDR1 is SGHAT and CDR2 is FQNNGV. The CDR3 DNA reads as TGTGCCAGCAGCTTAGATGGTTGGGCCAATGAGCAGTTCTTC. Amino acid sequence: CASSLDGWANEQFF. The whole variable domain, filled in from reference TRBV11-2 and TRBJ2-1, reads EAGVAQSPRYKIIEKRQSVAFWCNPISGHATLYWYQQILGQGPKLLIQFQNNGVVDDSQLPKDRFSAERLKGVDSTLKIQPAKLEDSAVYLCASSLDGWANEQFFGPGTRLTVL.

The V call is TRBV11-3, the J call TRBJ2-7, with D unresolved. V lost 2 bases and J lost 4, with 9 bases in between. The length of the CDR3 is 13 residues. Germline V gene data show CDR1 as SGHNT and CDR2 as YENEEA. This CDR3 is CASSLRPGYEQYF. The CDR3 nucleotides are TGTGCCAGCAGCTTACGGCCCGGGTACGAGCAGTACTTC.

Only a few counts were recorded for this clone. The V and J genes are TRBV6-4 and TRBJ2-2; no firm D call. CDR1 and CDR2 (germline): MRHNA, SNTAGT. This CDR3 is 13 amino acids long. With 0 bases removed from V and 4 bases from J, the gap between germline ends came to 3 bases. The CDR3: CASSDSTTGELFF. The CDR3, as DNA: TGTGCCAGCAGTGACTCCACCACCGGGGAGCTGTTTTTT.

V and J are TRBV11-3 and TRBJ2-3; D not certain. Between the trimmed V and J ends, which lost 0 bases and 1 base, there was a span of 5 bases. There are 14 residues in the CDR3. CDR1 SGHNT and CDR2 YENEEA come from the germline V gene. CDR3 sequence (DNA): TGTGCCAGCAGCTTAGACGGACGCACAGATACGCAGTATTTT. Amino acids: CASSLDGRTDTQYF.

This rearrangement joins TRBV10-3 to TRBJ2-7; TRBD2 matches 7 bases. Germline values: CDR1 ENHRY, CDR2 SYGVKD. There are 16 residues in the CDR3. V dropped 0 bases and J dropped 3; count of bases not matched to a gene: 8. The CDR3 coding sequence is TGTGCCATCAGTGAGTCCACGAGCGGGGCCATCTACGAGCAGTACTTC. Protein: CAISESTSGAIYEQYF.

For this clone: Other DNA sequences from this sample encode an identical CDR3 as well. This chain connects TRBV7-9 to TRBJ2-2; D possibly uses TRBD1 or TRBD2 (6 bases each). The CDR3 loop spans 12 amino acids. Between the trimmed V and J ends, which lost 10 bases and 8 bases, there was a span of 14 bases. Germline CDR1 is SEHNR and CDR2 is FQNEAQ (reference sequence). CDR3 nucleotides: TGTGCCAATGGGGGGCCTCCGGGGGAGCTGTTTTTT. This translates into CANGGPPGELFF.

The DNA of the CDR3 is TGTGCCAGTGCCGCCGGGACTAGCTTCAATGAGCAGTTCTTC. This codes for CASAAGTSFNEQFF. The V and J genes are TRBV19 and TRBJ2-1, with 9 bases lining up with TRBD2. CDR1 is LNHDA and CDR2 is SQIVND in the germline V gene (reference sequence). The CDR3 consists of 14 residues. V lost 8 bases and J lost 6; bases outside the gene matches: 8.

J is TRBJ1-5 and V is TRBV4-1; D remains ambiguous. The germline CDR1 and CDR2 sequences are MGHRA and YSYEKL. Trimming took 0 bases from V and 5 from J, leaving 14 bases between them. This CDR3 is 16 amino acids long. The CDR3 sequence: CASSQERTARDQPQHF. CDR3 nucleotide sequence: TGCGCCAGCAGCCAAGAAAGGACGGCCCGGGATCAGCCCCAGCATTTT.

This clone was counted once. J is TRBJ2-1 and V is TRBV6-1; D possibly uses TRBD1 or TRBD2 (6 bases each). In germline, CDR1 is MNHNS, CDR2 SASEGT. This CDR3 spans 16 amino acids. V lost 2 bases, J lost 0 bases, and 11 bases lay in between. The CDR3 nucleotides are TGTGCCAGCAGTGAATATCGGGGGCTCTCCTACAATGAGCAGTTCTTC. As protein: CASSEYRGLSYNEQFF.

The chain is built from TRBV29-1 and TRBJ2-3; no clear D. Trimming removed 2 bases from V and 3 bases from J, with 12 bases in between. CDR1 is SQVTM and CDR2 is ANQGSEA in the germline V gene. CDR3 length equals 14 residues. CDR3 sequence reads: CSVEWAAATDTQYF. CDR3 nucleotides: TGCAGCGTTGAATGGGCGGCGGCGACAGATACGCAGTATTTT.

The DNA for the CDR3 is TGTGCCAGCAGCTTACTTACACCGTCTAGCGTAGAGCAGTTCTTC. Translated, it gives CASSLLTPSSVEQFF. The chain links TRBV7-9 to TRBJ2-1; D is perhaps TRBD2 (6 bases). This CDR3 is built from 15 residues. Germline CDR1 SEHNR, CDR2 FQNEAQ (reference sequence). Trimming took off 2 bases at V and 10 bases at J, with 18 bases between the two ends.

J is TRBJ2-7 and V is TRBV27, with a possible D match to TRBD2 (6 bases). V lost 0 bases and J 2 bases, leaving 14 bases between the germline ends. This CDR3 has 16 residues. Germline-derived CDR1 and CDR2 are MNHEY and SMNVEV (reference sequence). The CDR3 DNA sequence: TGTGCCAGCAGTTTATCGAAGGCTAGCGTACCCTACGAGCAGTACTTC. This sequence encodes CASSLSKASVPYEQYF.

The V gene is TRBV19, the J gene TRBJ2-3, with D tentatively TRBD1 (6 bases). The CDR3 sequence is 16 residues long. The V gene lost 6 bases and the J gene lost 0 bases, with 16 bases spanning the gap. Germline assignment: CDR1 LNHDA and CDR2 SQIVND (reference sequence). The DNA for the CDR3 is TGTGCCAGTAGCAAAAGCAGGGGCCCTAGCACAGATACGCAGTATTTT. Protein: CASSKSRGPSTDTQYF.

The rearrangement links TRBV19 to TRBJ2-6, with D maybe TRBD2 (5 bases). CDR3 length: 16 residues. CDR1 and CDR2 (germline): LNHDA, SQIVND (reference sequence). V lost 3 bases and J 0 bases, leaving 9 bases between the germline ends. CDR3 DNA: TGTGCCAGTAGTATGGCCGGGGACTCTGGGGCCAACGTCCTGACTTTC. Its protein product is CASSMAGDSGANVLTF.